These T cell receptor beta chains were read from a single sample in a study of spatial heterogeneity in lung cancer. TCRdb redid the calling of the 5' RACE reads with MiXCR, one entry per CDR3 protein. The table lists 90,000 to 95,000 distinct CDR3 sequences, 9.5% to 15% of them singletons. The sequences come from PBMCs, collected at surgery. Source of these receptors: a male donor with early-stage non-small cell lung cancer. The CDR3 runs from the conserved cysteine through the conserved F or W.

v_gene,j_gene,CDR3aa
TRBV10-3,TRBJ2-5,CAISSGTGRETQYF
TRBV5-4,TRBJ2-3,CASSLWVSDTQYF
TRBV4-2,TRBJ1-5,CASSPRESGNQPQHF
TRBV18,TRBJ2-3,CASSPLQVPDTQYF
TRBV5-1,TRBJ2-1,CASSSDPNNEQFF
TRBV9,TRBJ2-7,CASSPGGFGSEQYF
TRBV20-1,TRBJ2-1,CSAEDDGSYNEQFF
TRBV4-3,TRBJ2-7,CASSRGQGDEQYF
TRBV25-1,TRBJ2-3,CASSEDYFSTDTQYF
TRBV20-1,TRBJ1-5,CSAKDRGNQPQHF
TRBV7-2,TRBJ1-3,CASSSRLVVAGNTIYF
TRBV6-2/TRBV6-3,TRBJ2-5,CASNLGRTQETQYF
TRBV20-1,TRBJ2-7,CNAGAAVSYEQYF
TRBV12-3/TRBV12-4,TRBJ1-1,CASSLERSTEAFF
TRBV7-2,TRBJ2-7,CASSLNRGPSYEQYF
TRBV29-1,TRBJ1-1,CSVGQGALTEAFF
TRBV12-3/TRBV12-4,TRBJ2-7,CASSPGYEQYF
TRBV7-2,TRBJ2-5,CASSLAPTRGTQYF
TRBV5-8,TRBJ1-1,CASSLGTGDVNTEAFF
TRBV20-1,TRBJ2-7,CSAERAGDEQYF
TRBV29-1,TRBJ2-5,CSVGLAGVRRETQYF
TRBV5-1,TRBJ2-5,CASSLVGQETQYF
TRBV7-3,TRBJ2-2,CASSLVYSTGELFF
TRBV9,TRBJ2-7,CASSVGLDDEQYF
TRBV28,TRBJ2-4,CASASSSARNIQYF
TRBV12-3/TRBV12-4,TRBJ2-7,CASSFNLETSGEQYF
TRBV4-2,TRBJ2-5,CASSPGSPPSETQYF
TRBV5-6,TRBJ2-1,CASSPGTGPNEQFF
TRBV5-4,TRBJ2-2,CASSPGTNTGELFF
TRBV4-3,TRBJ2-7,CASSQEVVGEQYF
TRBV7-2,TRBJ1-3,CASSFDRRNTIYF
TRBV6-2/TRBV6-3,TRBJ2-7,CASSTLAGGPHEQYF
TRBV30,TRBJ2-7,CAWSSRRAPAYEQYF
TRBV7-2,TRBJ2-6,CASSHGTASGANVLTF
TRBV6-5,TRBJ2-7,CASSYRQSIYEQYF
TRBV7-2,TRBJ2-2,CASRPKATGELFF
TRBV7-6,TRBJ2-2,CASSLRAGELFF
TRBV5-1,TRBJ1-1,CASSLDHSGVEAFF
TRBV5-1,TRBJ1-2,CASSSKTSTGGYTF
TRBV7-2,TRBJ2-4,CASSLHRGQNIQYF
TRBV19,TRBJ2-1,CASSVVTRGNNEQFF
TRBV11-2,TRBJ2-5,CASSLDRGTGRKETQYF
TRBV7-3,TRBJ1-1,CASSLGGLGEAFF
TRBV30,TRBJ1-6,CAWSPGTANSPLHF
TRBV18,TRBJ1-6,CASSPGNSPLHF
TRBV11-2,TRBJ1-3,CASSFLARGNTIYF
TRBV29-1,TRBJ2-3,CSVSRGTTSTDTQYF
TRBV9,TRBJ1-3,CASSQGPISGNTIYF
TRBV28,TRBJ1-2,CASSLPEAANYGYTF
TRBV20-1,TRBJ1-3,CSARDHQGARNTIYF